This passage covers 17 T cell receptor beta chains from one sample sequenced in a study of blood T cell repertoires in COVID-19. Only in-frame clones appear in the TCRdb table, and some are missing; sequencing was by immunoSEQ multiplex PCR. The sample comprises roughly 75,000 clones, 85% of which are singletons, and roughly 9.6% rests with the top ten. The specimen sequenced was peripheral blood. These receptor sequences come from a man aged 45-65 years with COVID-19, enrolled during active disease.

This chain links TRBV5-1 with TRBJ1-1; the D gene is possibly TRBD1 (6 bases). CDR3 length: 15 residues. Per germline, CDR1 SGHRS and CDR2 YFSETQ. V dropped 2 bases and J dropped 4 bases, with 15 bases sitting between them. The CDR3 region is CASSFSTGLGTEAFF. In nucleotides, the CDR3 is TGCGCCAGCAGCTTTAGTACAGGGTTAGGCACTGAAGCTTTCTTT.

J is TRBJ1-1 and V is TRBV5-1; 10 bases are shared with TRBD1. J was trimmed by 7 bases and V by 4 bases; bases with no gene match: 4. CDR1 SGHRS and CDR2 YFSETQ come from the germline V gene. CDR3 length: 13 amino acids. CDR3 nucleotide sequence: TGCGCCAGCAGCATCCGGGACAGGGGTGAAGCTTTCTTT. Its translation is CASSIRDRGEAFF. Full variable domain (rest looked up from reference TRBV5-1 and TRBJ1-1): KAGVTQTPRYLIKTRGQQVTLSCSPISGHRSVSWYQQTPGQGLQFLFEYFSETQRNKGNFPGRFSGRQFSNSRSEMNVSTLELGDSALYLCASSIRDRGEAFFGQGTRLTVV.

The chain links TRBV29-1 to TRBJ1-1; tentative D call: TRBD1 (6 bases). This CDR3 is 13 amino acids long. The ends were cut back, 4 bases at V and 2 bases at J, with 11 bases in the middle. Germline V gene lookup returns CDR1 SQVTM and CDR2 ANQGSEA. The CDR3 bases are TGCAGCGTTGGACAGGCGTTTAACACTGAAGCTTTCTTT. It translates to CSVGQAFNTEAFF. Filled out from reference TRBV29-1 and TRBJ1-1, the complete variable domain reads SAVISQKPSRDICQRGTSLTIQCQVDSQVTMMFWYRQQPGQSLTLIATANQGSEATYESGFVIDKFPISRPNLTFSTLTVSNMSPEDSSIYLCSVGQAFNTEAFFGQGTRLTVV.

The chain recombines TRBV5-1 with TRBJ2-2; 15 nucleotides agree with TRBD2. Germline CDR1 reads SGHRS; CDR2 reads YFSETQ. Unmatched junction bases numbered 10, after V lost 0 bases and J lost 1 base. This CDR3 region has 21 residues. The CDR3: CASSLAIVGLAGGRNTGELFF. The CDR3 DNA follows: TGCGCCAGCAGCTTGGCCATCGTAGGACTAGCGGGAGGGAGGAACACCGGGGAGCTGTTTTTT.

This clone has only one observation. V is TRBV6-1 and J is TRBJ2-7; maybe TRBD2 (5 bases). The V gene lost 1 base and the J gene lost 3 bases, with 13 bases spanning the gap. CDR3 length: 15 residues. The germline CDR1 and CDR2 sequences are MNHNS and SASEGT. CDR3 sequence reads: CASSEEASSIYEQYF. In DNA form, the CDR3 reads TGTGCCAGCAGTGAAGAGGCTAGCTCAATCTACGAGCAGTACTTC.

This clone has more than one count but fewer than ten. The CDR3 is CASSLIGPSSYEQYF. Here the CDR3 DNA reads TGTGCCAGCAGTTTAATTGGGCCCAGCTCCTACGAGCAGTACTTC. The J gene is TRBJ2-7, the V gene TRBV28, with D hard to call. The CDR3 loop spans 15 amino acids. Trimming removed 2 bases at V and 0 bases at J, with 11 bases between. CDR1 and CDR2 (germline): MDHEN, SYDVKM.

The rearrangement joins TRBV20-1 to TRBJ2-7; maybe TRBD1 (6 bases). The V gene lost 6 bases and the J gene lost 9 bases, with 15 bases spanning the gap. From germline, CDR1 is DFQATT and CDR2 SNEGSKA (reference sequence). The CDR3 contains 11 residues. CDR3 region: CSARTATGQYF. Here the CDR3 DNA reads TGCAGTGCCCGGACAGCTACGGGGCAGTACTTC.

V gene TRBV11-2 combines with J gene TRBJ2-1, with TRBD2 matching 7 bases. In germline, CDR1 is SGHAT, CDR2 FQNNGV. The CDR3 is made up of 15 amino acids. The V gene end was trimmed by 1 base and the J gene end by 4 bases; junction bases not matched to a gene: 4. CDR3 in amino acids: CASSLGLAEYNEQFF. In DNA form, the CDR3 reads TGTGCCAGCAGCTTAGGCCTAGCGGAATACAATGAGCAGTTCTTC.

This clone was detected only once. CDR3 residues: CASSGNPSSYNEQFF. Written as DNA, the CDR3 is TGTGCCAGCAGTGGAAATCCGAGCTCCTACAATGAGCAGTTCTTC. The chain links TRBV2 to TRBJ2-1; no clear D. V shed 4 bases and J shed 0 bases, with 10 bases lying between them. CDR3 length: 15 amino acids. CDR1 is SNHLY, CDR2 FYNNEI, per germline.

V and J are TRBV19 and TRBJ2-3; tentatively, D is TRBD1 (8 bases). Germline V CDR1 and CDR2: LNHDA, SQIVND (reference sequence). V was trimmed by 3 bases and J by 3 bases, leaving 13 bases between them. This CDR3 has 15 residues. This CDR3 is CASSIGQGGTDTQYF. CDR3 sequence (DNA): TGTGCCAGTAGTATCGGACAGGGAGGGACAGATACGCAGTATTTT.

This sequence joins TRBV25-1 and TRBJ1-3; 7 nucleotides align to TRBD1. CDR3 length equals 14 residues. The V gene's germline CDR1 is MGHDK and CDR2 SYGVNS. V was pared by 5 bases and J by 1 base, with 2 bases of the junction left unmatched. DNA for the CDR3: TGTGCCAGCAGTCCAGGGGGGTCTGGAAACACCATATATTTT. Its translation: CASSPGGSGNTIYF.

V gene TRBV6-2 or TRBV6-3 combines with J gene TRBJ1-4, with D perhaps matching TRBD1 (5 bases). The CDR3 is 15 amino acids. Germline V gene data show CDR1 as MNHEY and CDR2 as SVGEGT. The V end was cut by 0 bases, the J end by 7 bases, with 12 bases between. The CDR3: CASSYSMGHIEKLFF. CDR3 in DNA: TGTGCCAGCAGTTACTCGATGGGGCATATTGAAAAACTGTTTTTT.

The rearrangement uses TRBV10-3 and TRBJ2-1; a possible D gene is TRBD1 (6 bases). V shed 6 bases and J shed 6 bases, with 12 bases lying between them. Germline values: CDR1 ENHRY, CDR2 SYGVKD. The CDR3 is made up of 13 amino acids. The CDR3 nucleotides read TGTGCCATCAGCGACACAGGGTTCAATGAGCAGTTCTTC. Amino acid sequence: CAISDTGFNEQFF.

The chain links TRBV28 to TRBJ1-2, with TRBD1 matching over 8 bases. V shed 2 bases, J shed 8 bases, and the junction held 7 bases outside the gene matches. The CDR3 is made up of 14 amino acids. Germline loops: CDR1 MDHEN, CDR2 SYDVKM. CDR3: CASSLRQGASGYTF. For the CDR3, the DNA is TGTGCCAGCAGTTTAAGGCAGGGGGCGAGCGGCTACACCTTC.

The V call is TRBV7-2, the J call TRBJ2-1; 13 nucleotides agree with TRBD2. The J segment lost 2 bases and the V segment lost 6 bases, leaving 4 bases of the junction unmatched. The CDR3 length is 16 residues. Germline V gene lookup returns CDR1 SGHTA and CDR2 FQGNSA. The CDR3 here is CASSLTSGRAYNEQFF. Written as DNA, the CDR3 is TGTGCCAGCAGTCTTACTAGCGGGAGGGCCTACAATGAGCAGTTCTTC.

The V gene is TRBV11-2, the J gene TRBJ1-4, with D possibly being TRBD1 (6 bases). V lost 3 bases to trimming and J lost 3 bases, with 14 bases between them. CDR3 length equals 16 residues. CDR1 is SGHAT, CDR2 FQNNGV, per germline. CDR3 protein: CASSFGLGAANEKLFF. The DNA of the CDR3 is TGTGCCAGCAGCTTTGGGCTGGGGGCGGCTAATGAAAAACTGTTTTTT.

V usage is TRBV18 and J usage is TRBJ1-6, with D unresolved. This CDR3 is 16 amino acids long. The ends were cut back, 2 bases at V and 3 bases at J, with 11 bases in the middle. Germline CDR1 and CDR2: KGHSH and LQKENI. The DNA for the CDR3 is TGTGCCAGCTCACCAGGGTCAGAGGACTATAATTCACCCCTCCACTTT. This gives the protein CASSPGSEDYNSPLHF.